A selection of T cell receptor beta chains follows, all from one sample in a study of cytomegalovirus exposure and HLA in healthy donors. Here immunoSEQ multiplex PCR was the method, and the copy in TCRdb shows in-frame clones only, minus some. The table lists 150,000 to 200,000 clones, approximately 84% of them singletons. Sequencing was done on a sample of PBMCs. The receptors were sampled from a man aged 18 to 30 in good health and CMV-seropositive. Each CDR3 is given without its conserved first and last residue. The order of the fields is V gene, J gene, CDR3 protein.

>TRBV7-9|TRBJ2-1
ASSLVGGLNNEQF
>TRBV18|TRBJ2-5
ASSPPGGETQY
>TRBV7-8|TRBJ2-4
ASEAGRGTKNSQY
>TRBV7-9|TRBJ2-3
ASSLLAGSTDTQY
>TRBV29-1|TRBJ1-1
SVGGGTEAF
>TRBV7-2|TRBJ2-7
ASSFAQGLYEQY
>TRBV5-1|TRBJ1-1
ASSLEPGTGSTEAF
>TRBV5-5|TRBJ2-2
ASSYLATGELF
>TRBV7-9|TRBJ2-5
ASSLSRRVMETQY
>TRBV29-1|TRBJ2-1
SIQGTMGNEQF
>TRBV11-2|TRBJ1-5
ASSADRGNQPQH
>TRBV2|TRBJ2-7
AVPKDKNTYEQY
>TRBV6-5|TRBJ2-2
ASSEAIWNTGELF
>TRBV18|TRBJ1-3
ASSPNLGQGAPGNTIY
>TRBV6-1|TRBJ1-6
ASSYWQMDSPLH
>TRBV9|TRBJ2-5
ASSVVGLQETQY
>TRBV2|TRBJ1-4
ASSEGTGYNEKLF
>TRBV27|TRBJ1-5
ASSSLARGQPQH
>TRBV30|TRBJ2-7
AWSVAHSYEQY
>TRBV4-3|TRBJ1-4
ASSQTMTGGASSISEKLF
>TRBV27|TRBJ2-1
ASSPSGGPSYNEQF
>TRBV10-3|TRBJ2-7
AISVGGGKTYEQY
>TRBV13|TRBJ1-3
ASSFDPRGGNTIY
>TRBV5-1|TRBJ2-6
ASSSDLSGANGLT
>TRBV11-3|TRBJ2-7
ASSPGTAYEQY
>TRBV29-1|TRBJ1-1
SVGRGVTEAF
>TRBV10-1|TRBJ2-7
ASSDLSVTSTHEQY
>TRBV2|TRBJ2-3
ASKESGGLGTDTQY
>TRBV10-3|TRBJ1-5
AISGAGRNQPQH
>TRBV13|TRBJ1-2
ASSQGAWGYT
>TRBV29-1|TRBJ2-7
SVELGLAETYEQY
>TRBV29-1|TRBJ1-1
SVLAGNTEAF
>TRBV7-9|TRBJ2-5
ASSLRLAGDQETQY
>TRBV7-2|TRBJ1-2
ASSPGNRHGYT
>TRBV11-2|TRBJ1-2
ASSLGPDSGIYGYT
>TRBV19|TRBJ1-1
ASTINGYLNTEAF
>TRBV5-1|TRBJ2-3
ASSFAGSGGFTDTQY
>TRBV9|TRBJ1-2
ASSVVQGPMSYGYT
>TRBV5-1|TRBJ2-2
ASSSQGYTGELF
>TRBV11-2|TRBJ1-2
ASSPAGQQKNYGYT
>TRBV2|TRBJ2-7
ASSFQGTTYEQY
>TRBV6-1|TRBJ2-5
ASRPSGEGTQY
>TRBV29-1|TRBJ2-3
SASGGNLDTQY
>TRBV4-2|TRBJ2-7
ASSQEVEGSYEQY
>TRBV7-7|TRBJ2-7
ASSLEPGYEQY
>TRBV12-5|TRBJ2-6
ASGLPAPGLAGGRGANGLT
>TRBV18|TRBJ2-7
ASSPPSRGLYEQY
>TRBV6-1|TRBJ2-4
ASRGTAGKNIQY
>TRBV7-9|TRBJ1-6
ASSTPSYNSPLH
>TRBV10-3|TRBJ2-7
AIRPGTGVYEQY
>TRBV18|TRBJ1-2
ASSPPAETFYGYT
>TRBV6-1|TRBJ1-5
ASSEEQYSNQPQH
>TRBV2|TRBJ2-5
ASRPLAGGSTAQY
>TRBV4-3|TRBJ1-1
ASSQASGTGVTEAF
>TRBV25-1|TRBJ1-5
ASSVYREDSNQPQH